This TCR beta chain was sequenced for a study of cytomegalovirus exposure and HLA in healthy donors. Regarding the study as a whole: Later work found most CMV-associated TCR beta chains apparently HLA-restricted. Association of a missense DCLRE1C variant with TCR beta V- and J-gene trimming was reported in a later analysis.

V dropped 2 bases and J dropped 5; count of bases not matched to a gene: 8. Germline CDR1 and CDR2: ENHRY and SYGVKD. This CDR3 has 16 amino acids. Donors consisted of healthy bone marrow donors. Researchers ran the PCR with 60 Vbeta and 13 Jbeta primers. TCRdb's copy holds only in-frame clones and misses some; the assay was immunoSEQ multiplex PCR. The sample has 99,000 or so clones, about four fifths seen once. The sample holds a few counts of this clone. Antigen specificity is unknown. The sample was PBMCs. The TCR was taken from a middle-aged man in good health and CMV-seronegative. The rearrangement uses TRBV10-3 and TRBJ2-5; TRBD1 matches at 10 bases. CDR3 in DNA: TGTGCCATCAGTGAGCCGGGACAGGGGTTCGGTGAGACCCAGTACTTC. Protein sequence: CAISEPGQGFGETQYF.